These 15 T cell receptor beta chains share one sample of origin, sequenced in a study of a mutant IDH1 vaccine in newly diagnosed glioma. This sample's time point: baseline, week 1 (first vaccination visit). The treatment denotes: pre-vaccination baseline after standard-of-care therapy. TCRdb keeps only in-frame clones here, not all; method: immunoSEQ multiplex PCR. The sample includes around 30,000 clones, approximately 80% of them seen just once. The sample was peripheral blood mononuclear cells (PBMCs), taken from a glioma patient treated with radiotherapy, temozolomide or both. The receptors here all came from a man between 50 and 59 years old with glioma. Some clones in this sample may be carry-over from other donors' samples.

The chain employs TRBV2 and TRBJ2-7, with D perhaps being TRBD1 or TRBD2 (5 bases each). Germline V gene sequence: CDR1 SNHLY, CDR2 FYNNEI. Trimming removed 3 bases from V and 3 bases from J, with 12 bases in between. CDR3 size: 14 residues. The CDR3 loop reads CASSDRDGIYEQYF. The CDR3 nucleotides are TGTGCCAGCAGTGACCGGGACGGGATCTACGAGCAGTACTTC.

The V and J genes are TRBV27 and TRBJ2-1; 8 bases agree with TRBD2. The germline CDR1 and CDR2 sequences are MNHEY and SMNVEV (reference sequence). This CDR3 spans 14 amino acids. The trim removed 2 bases at V and 6 bases at J, leaving 3 bases unmatched. CDR3 amino acids: CASSLAGGPNEQFF. CDR3 sequence (DNA): TGTGCCAGCAGTTTAGCGGGGGGACCCAATGAGCAGTTCTTC.

The chain combines TRBV7-6 with TRBJ2-1, with D possibly matching TRBD2 (5 bases). V was cut by 2 bases and J by 5 bases, with 19 bases left in between. The CDR3 has 17 amino acids. The V gene's germline CDR1 is SGHVS and CDR2 FNYEAQ. For the CDR3, the DNA is TGTGCCAGCAGCTTAAGCCGACTGTTGGGAGAGGACAATGAGCAGTTCTTC. Translating it yields CASSLSRLLGEDNEQFF.

This clone was picked up a small number of times. V is TRBV30 and J is TRBJ1-2; no clear D. The germline CDR1 and CDR2 sequences are GTSNPN and SVGIG (reference sequence). CDR3 length equals 14 residues. The ends were cut back, 4 bases at V and 4 bases at J, with 16 bases in the middle. The CDR3 sequence: CAWIPPYSSYGYTF. In DNA form, the CDR3 reads TGTGCCTGGATCCCCCCTTACTCCTCCTATGGCTACACCTTC.

As DNA, the CDR3 is TGTGCCAGCAGCATCAGGGAAGAGACCCAGTACTTC. Amino acids: CASSIREETQYF. The rearrangement links TRBV11-3 to TRBJ2-5; tentatively, D is TRBD1 (5 bases). Germline V lookup: CDR1 SGHNT, CDR2 YENEEA. The CDR3 totals 12 residues. V lost 5 bases and J 3 bases, leaving 7 bases between the germline ends.

The CDR3 sequence is CASSLGPTKDNSPLHF. The CDR3 region has the DNA TGCGCCAGCAGCTTGGGTCCGACGAAGGATAATTCACCCCTCCACTTT. The J gene is TRBJ1-6, the V gene TRBV5-1, with D unresolved. The germline V gene encodes CDR1 SGHRS and CDR2 YFSETQ. V was clipped by 0 bases and J by 5 bases, with 12 bases between them. CDR3 size: 16 residues.

J is TRBJ2-2 and V is TRBV9; D remains ambiguous. The CDR3 spans 15 residues. The V end lost 1 base, the J end lost 1 base, and 8 bases lay between the germline ends. The V gene's germline CDR1 is SGDLS and CDR2 YYNGEE. CDR3: CASSVSNVNTGELFF. CDR3 bases: TGTGCCAGCAGCGTATCCAACGTGAACACCGGGGAGCTGTTTTTT.

This chain joins TRBV18 and TRBJ2-7; D perhaps matches TRBD1 (6 bases). Deletions cut 1 base from V and 5 bases from J, with 15 bases between. The CDR3 totals 15 residues. Germline-derived CDR1 and CDR2 are KGHSH and LQKENI. CDR3 amino acids: CASSPRNRVSNEQYF. In DNA form, the CDR3 reads TGTGCCAGCTCACCACGAAACAGGGTATCCAACGAGCAGTACTTC.

The CDR3 DNA reads as TGTGCCAGCAGTTGGTCCCAAGGCATCACTGAAGCTTTCTTT. It codes for CASSWSQGITEAFF. The chain carries TRBV7-2 and TRBJ1-1; D is unresolved. The V and J ends lost 6 bases and 4 bases respectively, with 15 bases between them. The CDR3 is 14 amino acids. CDR1 SGHTA and CDR2 FQGNSA come from the germline V gene. Looking up the rest from reference TRBV7-2 and TRBJ1-1 gives the full variable domain: GAGVSQSPSNKVTEKGKDVELRCDPISGHTALYWYRQSLGQGLEFLIYFQGNSAPDKSGLPSDRFSAERTGGSVSTLTIQRTQQEDSAVYLCASSWSQGITEAFFGQGTRLTVV.

The chain combines TRBV5-4 with TRBJ1-2, with 10 positions matching TRBD1. The CDR3 consists of 16 residues. CDR1 is SGHNT, CDR2 YYREEE, per germline (reference sequence). The J segment lost 7 bases and the V segment lost 1 base, leaving 10 bases of the junction unmatched. The CDR3, as DNA: TGTGCCAGCAGCTTGCCGGGACAGGGGAACGATCGTGGCTACACCTTC. It encodes CASSLPGQGNDRGYTF.

V is TRBV30 and J is TRBJ1-4; 7 bases align to TRBD1. The trim removed 0 bases at V and 3 bases at J, leaving 10 bases unmatched. The CDR3 has 17 residues. Per germline, CDR1 GTSNPN and CDR2 SVGIG (reference sequence). The CDR3 region has the DNA TGTGCCTGGAGTGTACTGGGCAGGGGGAATGCTAATGAAAAACTGTTTTTT. It translates to CAWSVLGRGNANEKLFF.

The V and J genes are TRBV7-2 and TRBJ2-7; D is unclear. The CDR3 contains 14 residues. Germline CDR1 and CDR2: SGHTA and FQGNSA. Trimming removed 0 bases from V and 2 bases from J, with 8 bases in between. Written as DNA, the CDR3 is TGTGCCAGCAGCTTAGCCCGGTTCCCCTACGAGCAGTACTTC. This sequence encodes CASSLARFPYEQYF.

This chain uses TRBV27 with TRBJ1-1; D not certain. Trimming pared 6 bases from V and 7 bases from J, leaving 12 bases between. Germline loops: CDR1 MNHEY, CDR2 SMNVEV (reference sequence). The CDR3 is 12 amino acids. The CDR3: CASSRPWGEAFF. Written as DNA, the CDR3 is TGTGCCAGCAGCCGACCGTGGGGTGAAGCTTTCTTT.

Comment on this clone: A junction end diverges from the germline sequence, so it may reflect a read error. This chain's CDR3 is CASSLAGGREETQYF. In DNA, the CDR3 is TGTGCCAGCAGCCTAGCGGGGGGGCGAGAAGAGACCCAGTACTTC. This chain uses TRBV7-2 with TRBJ2-5, with 12 bases identical to TRBD2. CDR1 is SGHTA and CDR2 is FQGNSA in the germline V gene. The CDR3 contains 15 residues.

The chain employs TRBV5-1 and TRBJ2-2; a possible D gene is TRBD1 (5 bases). The CDR3 consists of 15 residues. The V gene's germline CDR1 is SGHRS and CDR2 YFSETQ. Trimming stripped 0 bases from V and 1 base from J, with 7 bases between. The CDR3 protein is CASSLGQLNTGELFF. The CDR3 bases are TGCGCCAGCAGCTTGGGACAGCTGAACACCGGGGAGCTGTTTTTT. The whole variable domain, filled in from reference TRBV5-1 and TRBJ2-2, reads KAGVTQTPRYLIKTRGQQVTLSCSPISGHRSVSWYQQTPGQGLQFLFEYFSETQRNKGNFPGRFSGRQFSNSRSEMNVSTLELGDSALYLCASSLGQLNTGELFFGEGSRLTVL.